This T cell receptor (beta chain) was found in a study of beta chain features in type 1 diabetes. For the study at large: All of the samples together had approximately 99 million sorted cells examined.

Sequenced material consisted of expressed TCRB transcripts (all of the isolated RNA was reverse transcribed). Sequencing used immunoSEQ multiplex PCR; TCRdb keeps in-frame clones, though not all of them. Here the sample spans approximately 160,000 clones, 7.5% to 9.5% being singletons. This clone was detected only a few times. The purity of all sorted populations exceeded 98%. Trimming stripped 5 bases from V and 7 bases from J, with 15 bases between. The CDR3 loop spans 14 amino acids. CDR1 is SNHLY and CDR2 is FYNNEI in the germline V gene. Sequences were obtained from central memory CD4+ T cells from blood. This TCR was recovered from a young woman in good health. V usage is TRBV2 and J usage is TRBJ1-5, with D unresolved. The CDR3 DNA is TGTGCCAGCAGTCTCGGGAAGTCCCCCCAGCCCCAGCATTTT. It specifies CASSLGKSPQPQHF. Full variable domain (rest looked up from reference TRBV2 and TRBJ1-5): EPEVTQTPSHQVTQMGQEVILRCVPISNHLYFYWYRQILGQKVEFLVSFYNNEISEKSEIFDDQFSVERPDGSNFTLKIRSTKLEDSAMYFCASSLGKSPQPQHFGDGTRLSIL.